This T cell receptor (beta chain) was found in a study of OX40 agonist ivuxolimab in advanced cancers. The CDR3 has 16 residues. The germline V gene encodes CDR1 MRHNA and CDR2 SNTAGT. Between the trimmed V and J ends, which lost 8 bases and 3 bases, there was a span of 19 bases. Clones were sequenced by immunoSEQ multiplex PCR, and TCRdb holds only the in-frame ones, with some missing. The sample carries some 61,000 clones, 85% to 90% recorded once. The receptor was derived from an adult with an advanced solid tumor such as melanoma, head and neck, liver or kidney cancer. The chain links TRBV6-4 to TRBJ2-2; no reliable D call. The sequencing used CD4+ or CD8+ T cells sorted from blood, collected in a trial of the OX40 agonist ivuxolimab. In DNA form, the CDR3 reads TGTGCCAGCCCCCTCCTCTGGCAGGCCGACACCGGGGAGCTGTTTTTT. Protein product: CASPLLWQADTGELFF.